What follows is one T cell receptor (beta chain) and its context. Its specificity is not known. This sample stems from a study of immune cell composition in non-small cell lung cancer. Normal lung was taken at the farthest possible site, at least 3 cm from tumour. Study observations and caveats: Squamous carcinomas (approximately 75%) more often had tumour-associated clones >0.5% than adenocarcinomas (33%). No significant correlation existed between pack-years smoked and tumour clonality.

J gave up 2 bases and V 0 bases, and 10 bases lay outside the gene matches. CDR1 is SGHRS, CDR2 YFSETQ, per germline. CDR3 size: 18 residues. Sequencing was performed with immunoSEQ multiplex PCR; in TCRdb, only in-frame clones are kept and a portion is missing. The data hold roughly 15,000 clones, with over 65% observed a single time. The same data also went into a second study, on CD4 T cells in lung cancer.

This chain links TRBV5-1 with TRBJ1-3; 8 nucleotides align to TRBD1. This receptor was taken from a human donor with non-small cell lung cancer. Sequences were obtained from non-adjacent lung tissue. The CDR3 coding sequence is TGCGCCAGCAGCTTGGAATGGACAGGGTCCACACCTGGAAACACCATATATTTT. Translating gives CASSLEWTGSTPGNTIYF.